This T cell receptor beta chain was sequenced during a study of T cells in localized non-small cell lung cancer. CDR3 length equals 14 residues. Findings and caveats of the study: Adjacent lung tissue had a median approximately 57 of the top 100 clones found in the tumor. Higher T cell density in the blood was associated with longer overall survival, whereas higher adjacent-lung clonality associated with shorter survival.

Libraries were prepared by immunoSEQ multiplex PCR; TCRdb keeps only in-frame clonotypes and omits some of them. The sample holds 20,000 to 30,000 clones, less than 90% seen once. Regarding this clone: What it binds is unknown.

The clonotype was recovered from a woman aged 40-75 years with stage I lung adenocarcinoma. This chain links TRBV12-2 with TRBJ1-2. TRBV12-2 is a pseudogene segment. Material: peripheral blood, obtained before any cancer treatment. As DNA, the CDR3 is TGTGCAAGTCCCAATGAGGGCAGATTGGGCGGCTACACCTTC. This gives the protein CASPNEGRLGGYTF.